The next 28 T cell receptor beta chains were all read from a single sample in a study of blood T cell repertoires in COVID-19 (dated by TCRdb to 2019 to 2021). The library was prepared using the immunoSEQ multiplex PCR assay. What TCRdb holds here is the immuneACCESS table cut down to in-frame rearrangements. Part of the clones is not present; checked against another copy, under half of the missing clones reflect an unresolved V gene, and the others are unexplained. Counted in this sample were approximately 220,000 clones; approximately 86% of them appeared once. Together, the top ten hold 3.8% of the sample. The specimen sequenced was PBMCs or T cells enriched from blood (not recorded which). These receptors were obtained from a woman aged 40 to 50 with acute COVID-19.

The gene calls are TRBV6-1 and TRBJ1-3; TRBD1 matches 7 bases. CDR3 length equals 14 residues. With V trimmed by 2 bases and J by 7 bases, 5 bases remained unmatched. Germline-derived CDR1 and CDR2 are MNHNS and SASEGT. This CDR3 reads CASSERQGRNTIYF. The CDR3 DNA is TGTGCCAGCAGTGAACGACAGGGCCGGAACACCATATATTTT.

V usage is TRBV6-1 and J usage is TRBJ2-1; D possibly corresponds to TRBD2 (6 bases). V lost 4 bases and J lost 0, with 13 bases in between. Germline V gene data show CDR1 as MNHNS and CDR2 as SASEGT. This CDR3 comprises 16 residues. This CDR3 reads CASSATRKVSYNEQFF. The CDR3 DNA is TGTGCCAGCAGTGCGACTAGGAAGGTCTCCTACAATGAGCAGTTCTTC.

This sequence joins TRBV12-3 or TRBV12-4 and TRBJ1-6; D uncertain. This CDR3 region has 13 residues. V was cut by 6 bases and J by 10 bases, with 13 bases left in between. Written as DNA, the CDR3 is TGTGCCAGCAGCCTACAGCGGCCCTCACCCCTCCACTTT. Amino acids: CASSLQRPSPLHF.

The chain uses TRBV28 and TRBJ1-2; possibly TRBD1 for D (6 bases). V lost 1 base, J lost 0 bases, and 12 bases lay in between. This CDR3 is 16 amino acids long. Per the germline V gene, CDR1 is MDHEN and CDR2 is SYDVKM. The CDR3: CASSLLGQLTNYGYTF. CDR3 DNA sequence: TGTGCCAGCAGTTTATTGGGACAACTTACTAACTATGGCTACACCTTC.

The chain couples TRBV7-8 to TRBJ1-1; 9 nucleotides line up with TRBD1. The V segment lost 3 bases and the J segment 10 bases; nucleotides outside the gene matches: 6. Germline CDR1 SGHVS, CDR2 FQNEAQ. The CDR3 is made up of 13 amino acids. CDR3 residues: CASSFRDRVAAFF. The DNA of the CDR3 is TGTGCCAGCAGCTTTAGGGACAGGGTAGCAGCTTTCTTT. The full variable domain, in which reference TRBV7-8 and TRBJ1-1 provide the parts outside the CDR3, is GAGVSQSPRYKVAKRGQDVALRCDPISGHVSLFWYQQALGQGPEFLTYFQNEAQLDKSGLPSDRFFAERPEGSVSTLKIQRTQQEDSAVYLCASSFRDRVAAFFGQGTRLTVV.

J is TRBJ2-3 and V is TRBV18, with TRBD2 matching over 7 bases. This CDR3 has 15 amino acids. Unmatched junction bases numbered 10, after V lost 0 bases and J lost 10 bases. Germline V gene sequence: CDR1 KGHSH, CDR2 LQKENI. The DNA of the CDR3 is TGTGCCAGCTCACCACCCTCAGGACTAGTCGGGGCGCAGTATTTT. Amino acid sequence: CASSPPSGLVGAQYF.

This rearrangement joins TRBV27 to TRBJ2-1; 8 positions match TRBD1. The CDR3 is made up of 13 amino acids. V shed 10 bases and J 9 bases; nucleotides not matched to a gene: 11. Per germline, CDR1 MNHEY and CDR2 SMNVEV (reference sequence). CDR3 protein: CATRTGFGGEQFF. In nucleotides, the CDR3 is TGTGCCACCAGGACAGGGTTTGGAGGTGAGCAGTTCTTC.

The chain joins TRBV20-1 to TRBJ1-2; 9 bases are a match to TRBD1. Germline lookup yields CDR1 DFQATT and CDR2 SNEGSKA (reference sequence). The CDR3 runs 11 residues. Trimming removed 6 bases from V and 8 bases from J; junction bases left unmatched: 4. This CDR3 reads CSAITGGGYTF. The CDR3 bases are TGCAGTGCCATTACAGGGGGCGGCTACACCTTC.

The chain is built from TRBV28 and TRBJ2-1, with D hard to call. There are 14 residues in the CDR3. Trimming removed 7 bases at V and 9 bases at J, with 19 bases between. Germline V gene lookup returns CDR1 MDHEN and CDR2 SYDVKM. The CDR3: CASISPRLMVEQFF. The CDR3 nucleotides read TGTGCCAGCATAAGCCCCCGGTTGATGGTTGAGCAGTTCTTC.

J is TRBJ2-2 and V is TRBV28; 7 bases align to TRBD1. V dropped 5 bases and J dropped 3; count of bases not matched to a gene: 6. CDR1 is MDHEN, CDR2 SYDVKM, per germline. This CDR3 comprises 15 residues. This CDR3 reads CASSHRQGYTGELFF. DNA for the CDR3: TGTGCCAGCAGTCATCGACAGGGTTACACCGGGGAGCTGTTTTTT.

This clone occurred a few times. The DNA for the CDR3 is TGTGCCAGCAGTCCGGGACAGACAGATCCCGTCCTGACTTTC. Protein sequence: CASSPGQTDPVLTF. The rearrangement joins TRBV2 to TRBJ2-6, with 7 bases lining up with TRBD1. CDR3 size: 14 residues. The ends lost 5 bases at V and 12 bases at J; junction bases unmatched: 10. Per the germline V gene, CDR1 is SNHLY and CDR2 is FYNNEI.

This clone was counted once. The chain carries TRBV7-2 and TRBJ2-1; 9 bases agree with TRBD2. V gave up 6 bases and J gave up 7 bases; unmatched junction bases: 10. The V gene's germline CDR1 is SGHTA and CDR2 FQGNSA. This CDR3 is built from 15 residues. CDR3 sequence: CASRGAAGGPNEQFF. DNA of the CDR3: TGTGCCAGCAGAGGCGCAGCGGGAGGTCCTAATGAGCAGTTCTTC.

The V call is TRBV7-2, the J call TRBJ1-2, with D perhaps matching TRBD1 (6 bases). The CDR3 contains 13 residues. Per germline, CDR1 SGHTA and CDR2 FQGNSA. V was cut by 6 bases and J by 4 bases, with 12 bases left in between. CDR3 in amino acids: CASSQQGFYGYTF. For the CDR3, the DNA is TGTGCCAGCAGTCAACAGGGTTTCTATGGCTACACCTTC.

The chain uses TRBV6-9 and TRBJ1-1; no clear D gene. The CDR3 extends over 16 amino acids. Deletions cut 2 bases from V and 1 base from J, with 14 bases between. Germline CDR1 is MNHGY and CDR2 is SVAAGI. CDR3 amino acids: CASSYLSLARNTEAFF. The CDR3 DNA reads TGTGCCAGCAGTTATCTTTCGTTGGCCAGGAACACTGAAGCTTTCTTT.

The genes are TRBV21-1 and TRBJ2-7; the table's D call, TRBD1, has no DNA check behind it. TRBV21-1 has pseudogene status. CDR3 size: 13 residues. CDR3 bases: TGTGCCAGTATTACGGGACAGGGTAGCGAGCAGTACTTC. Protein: CASITGQGSEQYF.

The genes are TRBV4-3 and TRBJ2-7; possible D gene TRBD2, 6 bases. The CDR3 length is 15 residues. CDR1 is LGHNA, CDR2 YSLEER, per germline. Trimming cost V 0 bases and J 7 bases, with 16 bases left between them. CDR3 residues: CASSQDRTTGSEQYF. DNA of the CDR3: TGCGCCAGCAGCCAAGATAGGACTACGGGGAGTGAGCAGTACTTC.

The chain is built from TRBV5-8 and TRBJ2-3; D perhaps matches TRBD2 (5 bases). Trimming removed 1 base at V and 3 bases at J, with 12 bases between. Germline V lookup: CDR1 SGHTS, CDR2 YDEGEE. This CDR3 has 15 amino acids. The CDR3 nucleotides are TGTGCCAGCAGCTTGAGAGGGCCCGGAACAGATACGCAGTATTTT. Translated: CASSLRGPGTDTQYF.

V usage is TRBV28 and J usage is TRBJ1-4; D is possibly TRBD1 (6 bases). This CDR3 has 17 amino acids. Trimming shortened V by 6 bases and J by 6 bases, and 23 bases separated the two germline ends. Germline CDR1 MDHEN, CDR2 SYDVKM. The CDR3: CASSPPGHLLRDEKLFF. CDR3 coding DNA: TGTGCCAGCAGCCCCCCGGGACATCTCTTGAGGGATGAAAAACTGTTTTTT.

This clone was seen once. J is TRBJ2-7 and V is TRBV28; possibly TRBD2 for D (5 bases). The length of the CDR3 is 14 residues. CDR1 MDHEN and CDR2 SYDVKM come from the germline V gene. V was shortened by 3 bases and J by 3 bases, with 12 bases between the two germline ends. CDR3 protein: CASSLLAANYEQYF. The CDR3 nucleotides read TGTGCCAGCAGTTTGCTAGCAGCAAACTACGAGCAGTACTTC.

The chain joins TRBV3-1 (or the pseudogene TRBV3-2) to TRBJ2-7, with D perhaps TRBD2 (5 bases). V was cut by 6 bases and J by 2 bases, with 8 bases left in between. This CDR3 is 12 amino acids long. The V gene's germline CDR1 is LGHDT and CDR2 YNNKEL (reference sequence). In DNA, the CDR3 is TGTGCCAGCAGTAGAGGGCCCTACGAGCAGTACTTC. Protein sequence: CASSRGPYEQYF.

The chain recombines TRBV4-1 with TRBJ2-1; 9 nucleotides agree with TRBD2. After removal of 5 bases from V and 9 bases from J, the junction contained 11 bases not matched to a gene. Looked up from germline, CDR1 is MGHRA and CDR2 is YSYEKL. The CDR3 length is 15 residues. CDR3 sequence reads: CASSSSGTSSAEQFF. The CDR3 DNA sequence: TGCGCCAGCAGCTCCTCAGGGACTAGCAGCGCTGAGCAGTTCTTC.

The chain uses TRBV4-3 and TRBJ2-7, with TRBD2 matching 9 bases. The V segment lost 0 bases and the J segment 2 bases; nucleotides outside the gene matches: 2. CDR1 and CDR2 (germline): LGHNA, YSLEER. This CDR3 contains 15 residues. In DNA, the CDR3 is TGCGCCAGCAGCCAAGACGCGGGAGGGCCCTACGAGCAGTACTTC. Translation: CASSQDAGGPYEQYF.

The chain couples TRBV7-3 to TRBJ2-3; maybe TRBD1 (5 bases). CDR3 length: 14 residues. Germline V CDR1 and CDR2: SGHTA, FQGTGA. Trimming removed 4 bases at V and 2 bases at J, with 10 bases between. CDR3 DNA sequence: TGTGCCAGCAGCTCCACAGGCAACACAGATACGCAGTATTTT. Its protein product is CASSSTGNTDTQYF.

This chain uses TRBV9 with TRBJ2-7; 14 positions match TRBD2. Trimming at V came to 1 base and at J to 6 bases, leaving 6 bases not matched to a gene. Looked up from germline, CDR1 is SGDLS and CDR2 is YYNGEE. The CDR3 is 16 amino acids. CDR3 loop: CASSVNPGLAGVEQYF. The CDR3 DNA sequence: TGTGCCAGCAGCGTAAACCCGGGACTAGCGGGAGTCGAGCAGTACTTC. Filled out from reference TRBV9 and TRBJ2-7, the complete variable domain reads DSGVTQTPKHLITATGQRVTLRCSPRSGDLSVYWYQQSLDQGLQFLIQYYNGEERAKGNILERFSAQQFPDLHSELNLSSLELGDSALYFCASSVNPGLAGVEQYFGPGTRLTVT.

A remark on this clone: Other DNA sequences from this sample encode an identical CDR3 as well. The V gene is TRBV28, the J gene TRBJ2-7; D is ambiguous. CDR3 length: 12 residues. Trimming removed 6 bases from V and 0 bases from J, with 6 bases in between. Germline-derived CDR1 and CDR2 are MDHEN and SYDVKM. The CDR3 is CASSLSSYEQYF. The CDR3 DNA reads TGTGCCAGCAGCCTCAGCTCCTACGAGCAGTACTTC.

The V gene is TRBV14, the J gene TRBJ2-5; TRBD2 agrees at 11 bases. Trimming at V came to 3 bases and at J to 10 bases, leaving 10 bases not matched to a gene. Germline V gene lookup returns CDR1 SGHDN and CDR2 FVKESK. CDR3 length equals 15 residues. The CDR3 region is CASSQPSGRTPGQYF. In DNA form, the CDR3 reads TGTGCCAGCAGCCAGCCTAGCGGGAGGACCCCCGGCCAGTACTTC.

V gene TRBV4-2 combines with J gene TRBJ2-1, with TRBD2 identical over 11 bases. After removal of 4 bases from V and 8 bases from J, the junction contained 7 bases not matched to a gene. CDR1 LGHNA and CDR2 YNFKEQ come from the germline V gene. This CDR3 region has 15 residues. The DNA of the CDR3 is TGTGCCAGCAGCCTCTCGACTAGCGGGATATATGAGCAGTTCTTC. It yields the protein CASSLSTSGIYEQFF.

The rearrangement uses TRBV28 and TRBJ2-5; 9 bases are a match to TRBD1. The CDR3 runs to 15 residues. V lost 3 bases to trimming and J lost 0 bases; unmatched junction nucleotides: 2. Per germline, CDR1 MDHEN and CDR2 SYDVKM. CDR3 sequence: CASSLDRGHQETQYF. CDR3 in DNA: TGTGCCAGCAGTTTGGACAGGGGACACCAAGAGACCCAGTACTTC.